Listed below are T cell receptor beta chains from one sample, sequenced in a study of T cell responses to AZD1222 COVID-19 vaccine. TCRdb keeps only in-frame clones here, not all; method: immunoSEQ multiplex PCR. Among roughly 120,000 clones listed, 88% were seen once. This sample comprised peripheral blood, obtained on day 0 of AZD1222 vaccination. These receptor sequences come from an adult in good health. Both conserved end residues are part of each CDR3. A D gene is named only where the DNA matches it firmly. Some rows mark clone size as missing; the rest say once, few, many or name a class of expanded clone.

size,J,D,V,CDR3,DNA
many,TRBJ1-6,.,TRBV24-1,CATSASSYNSPLHF,TGTGCCACCAGTGCGAGCTCCTATAATTCACCCCTCCACTTT
once,TRBJ1-1,.,TRBV27,CASTLGGTEAFF,TGTGCCAGCACCCTAGGGGGCACTGAAGCTTTCTTT
.,TRBJ2-7,.,TRBV27,CASSLSPDWPYEQYF,TGTGCCAGCAGTTTATCCCCTGACTGGCCTTACGAGCAGTACTTC
.,TRBJ1-3,.,TRBV19,CASSIRGGPFSGNTIYF,TGTGCCAGTAGTATCCGCGGGGGACCCTTCTCTGGAAACACCATATATTTT
.,TRBJ2-7,.,TRBV11-2,CASSRGTVPQYF,TGTGCCAGCAGCCGCGGGACAGTGCCGCAGTACTTC
.,TRBJ2-7,.,TRBV10-1,CASSESASGAYEQYF,TGCGCCAGCAGTGAGTCGGCGAGCGGCGCCTACGAGCAGTACTTC
.,TRBJ1-2,.,TRBV21-1,CASSKAPQDNRNGYTF,TGTGCCAGCAGCAAAGCGCCGCAGGACAATCGGAATGGCTACACCTTC
.,TRBJ1-4,.,TRBV6-5,CASNQGRGRIEKLFF,TGTGCCAGCAACCAGGGACGAGGGAGAATTGAAAAACTGTTTTTT
once,TRBJ1-2,.,TRBV19,CASSTGGVSYGYTF,TGTGCCAGTAGCACGGGGGGGGTCAGCTATGGCTACACCTTC
.,TRBJ2-7,.,TRBV12-3/TRBV12-4,CASSLTRVDEQYF,TGTGCCAGCAGTTTGACAAGGGTCGACGAGCAGTACTTC
many,TRBJ1-1,TRBD1,TRBV2,CASRWTGTEAFF,TGTGCCAGCAGATGGACAGGCACTGAAGCTTTCTTT
.,TRBJ2-2,.,TRBV9,CASSASSKEGAVFF,TGTGCCAGCAGCGCCTCTAGCAAGGAGGGGGCGGTGTTTTTT
few,TRBJ1-2,.,TRBV12-5,CASGPGRDGYTF,TGTGCTAGTGGTCCCGGACGGGATGGCTACACCTTC
.,TRBJ1-4,.,TRBV5-6,CASSLASNEKLFF,TGTGCCAGCAGCTTGGCCTCGAATGAAAAACTGTTTTTT
.,TRBJ1-1,.,TRBV11-3,CASSLGPTNTEAFF,TGTGCCAGCAGCTTGGGTCCTACGAACACTGAAGCTTTCTTT
once,TRBJ2-7,.,TRBV9,CASSGGGSVAYEQYF,TGTGCCAGCTCAGGTGGGGGTTCAGTTGCCTACGAGCAGTACTTC
.,TRBJ2-3,TRBD2,TRBV7-8,CASSLARWTRNTDTQYF,TGTGCCAGCAGCTTAGCGCGTTGGACTAGGAACACAGATACGCAGTATTTT
few,TRBJ1-2,.,TRBV7-2,CASSLEPPTSLLNYGYTF,TGTGCCAGCAGCTTAGAACCTCCGACATCCCTGCTAAACTATGGCTACACCTTC
.,TRBJ1-5,TRBD1,TRBV27,CASSLGTGFYQPQHF,TGTGCCAGCAGTTTGGGGACAGGGTTTTATCAGCCCCAGCATTTT
.,TRBJ1-4,.,TRBV5-1,CASSVGQPTNEKLFF,TGCGCCAGCAGCGTAGGACAGCCAACTAATGAAAAACTGTTTTTT
.,TRBJ1-4,TRBD1,TRBV27,CASSRDRGQGWDEKLFF,TGTGCCAGCAGTCGGGACAGGGGGCAAGGGTGGGATGAAAAACTGTTTTTT
.,TRBJ2-4,TRBD2,TRBV4-2,CASSQDGEGAKNIQYF,TGTGCCAGCAGCCAAGATGGGGAGGGCGCGAAAAACATTCAGTACTTC
.,TRBJ2-3,.,TRBV9,CASSVGAGKSTDTQYF,TGTGCCAGCAGCGTCGGGGCGGGGAAAAGCACAGATACGCAGTATTTT
.,TRBJ2-5,.,TRBV9,CASSVDSRETQYF,TGTGCCAGCAGCGTAGACAGTAGAGAGACCCAGTACTTC
.,TRBJ2-7,.,TRBV13,CASSPGGGNEQYF,TGTGCCAGCAGCCCCGGGGGCGGGAACGAGCAGTACTTC
.,TRBJ1-1,.,TRBV6-5,CASSSPQNTEAFF,TGTGCCAGCAGTTCCCCCCAGAACACTGAAGCTTTCTTT
few,TRBJ1-1,.,TRBV10-3,CAISDFGEIMNTEAFF,TGTGCCATCAGTGACTTTGGAGAAATCATGAACACTGAAGCTTTCTTT
.,TRBJ1-1,.,TRBV19,CASSIGPNTEAFF,TGTGCCAGTAGTATAGGACCGAACACTGAAGCTTTCTTT
.,TRBJ2-2,.,TRBV7-2,CASSLRPTVNTGELFF,TGTGCCAGCAGCTTAAGGCCCACAGTTAACACCGGGGAGCTGTTTTTT
.,TRBJ2-6,.,TRBV7-9,CASSLAESGANVLTF,TGTGCCAGCAGCTTAGCGGAGTCTGGGGCCAACGTCCTGACTTTC
.,TRBJ2-7,TRBD2,TRBV6-5,CASSSSGPVYEQYF,TGTGCCAGCAGTTCTAGCGGGCCAGTGTACGAGCAGTACTTC
.,TRBJ2-3,TRBD2,TRBV7-2,CASIPGGVRLDTQYF,TGTGCCAGCATCCCGGGGGGGGTAAGACTTGATACGCAGTATTTT
.,TRBJ2-3,.,TRBV5-1,CASSLKTGGTDTQYF,TGCGCCAGCAGCTTGAAGACAGGCGGCACAGATACGCAGTATTTT
.,TRBJ1-3,.,TRBV10-2,CASSGAGGAAGNTIYF,TGCGCCAGCAGTGGGGCGGGCGGGGCTGCTGGAAACACCATATATTTT
few,TRBJ1-4,.,TRBV5-6,CASSFRGLDEKLFF,TGTGCCAGCAGCTTCCGGGGATTAGATGAAAAACTGTTTTTT
.,TRBJ1-1,.,TRBV5-1,CASSPSGVNTEAFF,TGCGCCAGCAGCCCGTCAGGGGTGAACACTGAAGCTTTCTTT
.,TRBJ2-3,TRBD1,TRBV19,CASSRNRGVPDDTQYF,TGTGCCAGTAGTAGGAACAGGGGGGTCCCAGATGATACGCAGTATTTT
.,TRBJ1-2,TRBD1,TRBV6-2/TRBV6-3,CASSSTGALGYTF,TGTGCCAGCAGTTCTACAGGGGCGCTTGGCTACACCTTC